This TCR beta chain was found in a study of cytomegalovirus exposure and HLA in healthy donors. Germline lookup yields CDR1 SNHLY and CDR2 FYNNEI. V lost 3 bases, J lost 5 bases, and 11 bases lay in between. The CDR3 consists of 14 residues. 60 Vbeta and 13 Jbeta primers were used in PCR. The protocol was immunoSEQ multiplex PCR, while the TCRdb copy is restricted to in-frame clones and leaves out a portion. The sample totals some 180,000 clones. Material for sequencing was PBMCs. This TCR derives from a man younger than 45 in good health and CMV-seronegative. The chain couples TRBV2 to TRBJ2-1; D is unclear. The CDR3 DNA reads as TGTGCCAGCAGTGATACCGAGTCGGACAATGAGCAGTTCTTC. Amino acid sequence: CASSDTESDNEQFF.